A selection of T cell receptor beta chains follows, all from one sample in a study of T cells after yellow fever vaccination. TCRdb re-derived calls from the 5' RACE reads in MiXCR, one entry per CDR3 protein. The sample yields about 170,000 distinct CDR3 sequences, approximately 10% seen once. This specimen was CD8+ T cells sorted from PBMCs, taken 15 days after the yellow fever booster vaccination. Receptors originate from a man aged 18 to 29 who received the YFV17D yellow fever vaccine. Both conserved end residues are part of each CDR3. The order of the fields is D gene, clone size, J gene, V gene, CDR3 protein, CDR3 DNA. D genes are given only for firm matches. Clone size appears in some rows only: once, few, many, or a class for an expanded clone.

NA | NA | TRBJ1-2 | TRBV6-1 | CATSLLQRANYGYTF | TGTGCCACCTCCCTCCTACAGAGAGCTAACTATGGCTACACCTTC
NA | NA | TRBJ1-4 | TRBV7-9 | CASSPRTARKLFF | TGTGCCAGCAGCCCCCGGACAGCGAGAAAACTGTTTTTT
NA | NA | TRBJ2-2 | TRBV4-3 | CASSQASDGGELFF | TGCGCCAGCAGCCAAGCGTCGGACGGAGGGGAGCTGTTTTTT
NA | NA | TRBJ2-1 | TRBV7-9 | CASSLPAPNEQFF | TGTGCCAGCAGCTTACCGGCGCCCAATGAGCAGTTCTTC
TRBD2 | NA | TRBJ2-3 | TRBV24-1 | CATSDETSGGPTDTQYF | TGTGCCACCAGTGATGAGACTAGCGGGGGGCCCACAGATACGCAGTATTTT
TRBD2 | NA | TRBJ2-1 | TRBV28 | CASRMTSGGESSYNEQFF | TGTGCCAGCAGGATGACTAGCGGGGGGGAAAGCTCCTACAATGAGCAGTTCTTC
TRBD1 | NA | TRBJ2-7 | TRBV5-1 | CASSSPTGAGSYEQYF | TGCGCCAGCAGCTCGCCGACAGGGGCAGGTTCCTACGAGCAGTACTTC
NA | few | TRBJ2-3 | TRBV6-2/TRBV6-3 | CASSYQHSGGRPDTDTQYF | TGTGCCAGCAGTTACCAACATTCGGGGGGCCGACCGGATACAGATACGCAGTATTTT
NA | NA | TRBJ1-1 | TRBV2 | CASSPVATEAFF | TGTGCCAGCAGCCCCGTCGCCACTGAAGCTTTCTTT
TRBD1 | many | TRBJ2-7 | TRBV14 | CASSQPGTGDSEQYF | TGTGCCAGCAGCCAACCCGGGACAGGAGATAGTGAGCAGTACTTC
NA | NA | TRBJ2-3 | TRBV9 | CASSVASPLRNTQYF | TGTGCCAGCAGCGTAGCTAGTCCATTGAGGAATACGCAGTATTTT
NA | many | TRBJ2-4 | TRBV29-1 | CSVGENIQYF | TGCAGCGTTGGGGAAAACATTCAGTACTTC
NA | few | TRBJ2-3 | TRBV7-9 | CASSLRRGATTDTQYF | TGTGCCAGCAGCTTACGGAGGGGGGCCACCACAGATACGCAGTATTTT
NA | NA | TRBJ1-1 | TRBV27 | CASSFIDRNTEAFF | TGTGCCAGCAGTTTTATAGACAGAAACACTGAAGCTTTCTTT
NA | few | TRBJ2-5 | TRBV4-3 | CASSQDRSSKETQYF | TGCGCCAGCAGCCAAGATAGGAGTAGTAAAGAGACCCAGTACTTC
NA | NA | TRBJ2-3 | TRBV19 | CASSPLDSTDTQYF | TGTGCCAGTAGTCCCCTAGACTCCACAGATACGCAGTATTTT
NA | NA | TRBJ2-5 | TRBV30 | CAWRDQGGETQYF | TGTGCCTGGAGGGACCAGGGGGGGGAGACCCAGTACTTC
NA | NA | TRBJ1-2 | TRBV7-9 | CASSLPASPGYTF | TGTGCCAGCAGCTTACCGGCCAGCCCTGGCTACACCTTC
NA | NA | TRBJ2-3 | TRBV6-6 | CASSRIRELDTQYF | TGTGCCAGCAGTCGAATCAGGGAGTTAGATACGCAGTATTTT
NA | NA | TRBJ1-1 | TRBV28 | CASSYTREDEAFF | TGTGCCAGCAGCTATACCAGGGAGGATGAAGCTTTCTTT
TRBD1 | few | TRBJ2-7 | TRBV4-3 | CASSQDPGTGPYEQYF | TGCGCCAGCAGCCAAGACCCCGGGACAGGGCCCTACGAGCAGTACTTC
NA | few | TRBJ1-1 | TRBV19 | CASTPGRGVGEAFF | TGTGCCAGCACCCCGGGACGAGGGGTAGGTGAAGCTTTCTTT
NA | few | TRBJ1-5 | TRBV6-1 | CASSEVTGRQPQHF | TGTGCCAGCAGTGAAGTAACGGGGAGGCAGCCCCAGCATTTT
NA | few | TRBJ1-4 | TRBV20-1 | CSASGAGEKLFF | TGCAGTGCATCAGGTGCTGGGGAAAAACTGTTTTTT
TRBD1 | NA | TRBJ2-5 | TRBV4-1 | CASSQGRTGQETQYF | TGCGCCAGCAGCCAAGGGAGGACAGGACAAGAGACCCAGTACTTC
NA | many | TRBJ1-1 | TRBV4-3 | CASSLRPRNTEAFF | TGCGCCAGCAGCCTACGCCCCAGGAACACTGAAGCTTTCTTT
NA | few | TRBJ1-5 | TRBV27 | CASTQSAGQPQHF | TGTGCCAGCACTCAGTCGGCAGGGCAGCCCCAGCATTTT